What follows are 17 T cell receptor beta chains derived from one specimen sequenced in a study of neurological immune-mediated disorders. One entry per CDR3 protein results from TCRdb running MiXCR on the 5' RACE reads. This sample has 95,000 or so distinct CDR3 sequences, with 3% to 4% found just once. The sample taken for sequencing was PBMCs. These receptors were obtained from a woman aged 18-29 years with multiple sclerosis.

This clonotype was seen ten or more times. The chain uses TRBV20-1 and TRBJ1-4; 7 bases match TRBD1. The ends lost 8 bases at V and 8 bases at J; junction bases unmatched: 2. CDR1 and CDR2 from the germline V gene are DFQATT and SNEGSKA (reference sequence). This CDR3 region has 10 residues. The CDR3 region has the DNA TGCAGTACAGGGGCGGAAAAACTGTTTTTT. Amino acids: CSTGAEKLFF.

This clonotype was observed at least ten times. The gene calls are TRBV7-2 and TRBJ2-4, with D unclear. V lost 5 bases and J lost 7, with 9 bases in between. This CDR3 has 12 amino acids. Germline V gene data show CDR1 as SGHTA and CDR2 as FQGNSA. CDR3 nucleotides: TGTGCCAGCAGCCTAAATCGGAACATTCAGTACTTC. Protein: CASSLNRNIQYF.

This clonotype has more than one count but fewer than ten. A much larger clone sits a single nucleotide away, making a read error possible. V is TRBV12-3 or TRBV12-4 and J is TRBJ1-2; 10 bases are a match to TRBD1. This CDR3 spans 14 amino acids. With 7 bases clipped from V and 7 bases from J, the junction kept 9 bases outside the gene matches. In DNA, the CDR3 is TGTGCCAGCACCCAATCGACAGGGGGCATTGGCTACACCTTC. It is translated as CASTQSTGGIGYTF.

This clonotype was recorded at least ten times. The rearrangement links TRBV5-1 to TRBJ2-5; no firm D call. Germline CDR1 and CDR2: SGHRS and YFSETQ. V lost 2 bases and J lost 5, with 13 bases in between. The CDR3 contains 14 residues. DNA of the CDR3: TGCGCCAGCAGCTTAGGTCAGCGCTCGGAGACCCAGTACTTC. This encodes CASSLGQRSETQYF.

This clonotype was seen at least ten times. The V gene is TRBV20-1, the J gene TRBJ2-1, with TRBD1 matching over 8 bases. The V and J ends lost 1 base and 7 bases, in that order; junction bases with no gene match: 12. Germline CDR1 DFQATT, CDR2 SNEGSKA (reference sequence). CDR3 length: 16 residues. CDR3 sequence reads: CSARVSDRGRGNEQFF. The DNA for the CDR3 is TGCAGTGCTAGAGTTTCCGACAGGGGTCGGGGAAATGAGCAGTTCTTC.

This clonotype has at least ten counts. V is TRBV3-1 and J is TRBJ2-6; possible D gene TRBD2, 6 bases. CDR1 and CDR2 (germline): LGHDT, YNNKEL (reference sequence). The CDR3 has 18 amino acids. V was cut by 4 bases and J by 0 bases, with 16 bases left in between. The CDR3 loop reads CASSPFGGLLSGANVLTF. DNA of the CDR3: TGTGCCAGCAGCCCCTTCGGGGGATTACTCTCTGGGGCCAACGTCCTGACTTTC.

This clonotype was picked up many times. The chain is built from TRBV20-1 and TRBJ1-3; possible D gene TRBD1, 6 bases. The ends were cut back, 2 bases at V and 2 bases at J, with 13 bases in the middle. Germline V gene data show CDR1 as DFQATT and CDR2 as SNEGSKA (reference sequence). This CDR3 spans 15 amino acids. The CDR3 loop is CSARFIGGTGNTIYF. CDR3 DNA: TGCAGTGCTAGATTTATAGGGGGTACTGGAAACACCATATATTTT.

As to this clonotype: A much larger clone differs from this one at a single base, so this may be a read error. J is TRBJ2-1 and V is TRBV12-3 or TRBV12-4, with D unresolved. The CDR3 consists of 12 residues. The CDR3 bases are TGTGACAGCAGTTTATCGGTGGATGAGCAGTTCTTC. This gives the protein CDSSLSVDEQFF.

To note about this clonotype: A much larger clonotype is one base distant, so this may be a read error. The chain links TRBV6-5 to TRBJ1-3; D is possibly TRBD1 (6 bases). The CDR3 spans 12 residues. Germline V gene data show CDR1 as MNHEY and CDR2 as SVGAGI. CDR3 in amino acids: CDSRGQGNTIYF. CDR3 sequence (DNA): TGTGACAGCAGAGGACAGGGAAACACCATATATTTT.

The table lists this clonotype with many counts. The CDR3 is CASSAQNIQYF. As DNA, the CDR3 is TGTGCCAGCAGCGCCCAAAACATTCAGTACTTC. This sequence joins TRBV5-4 and TRBJ2-4; D remains unclear. Trimming shortened V by 4 bases and J by 5 bases, and 4 bases separated the two germline ends. The CDR3 sequence is 11 residues long. Germline assignment: CDR1 SGHNT and CDR2 YYREEE (reference sequence).

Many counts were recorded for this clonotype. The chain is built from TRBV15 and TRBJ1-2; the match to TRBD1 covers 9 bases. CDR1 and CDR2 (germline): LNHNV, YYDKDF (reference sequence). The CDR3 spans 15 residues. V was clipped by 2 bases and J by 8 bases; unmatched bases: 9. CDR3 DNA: TGTGCCACCAGCAGACAGGGACAGGGCGCCAACGGCTACACCTTC. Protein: CATSRQGQGANGYTF. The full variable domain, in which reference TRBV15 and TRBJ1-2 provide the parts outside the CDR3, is DAMVIQNPRYQVTQFGKPVTLSCSQTLNHNVMYWYQQKSSQAPKLLFHYYDKDFNNEADTPDNFQSRRPNTSFCFLDIRSPGLGDTAMYLCATSRQGQGANGYTFGSGTRLTVV.

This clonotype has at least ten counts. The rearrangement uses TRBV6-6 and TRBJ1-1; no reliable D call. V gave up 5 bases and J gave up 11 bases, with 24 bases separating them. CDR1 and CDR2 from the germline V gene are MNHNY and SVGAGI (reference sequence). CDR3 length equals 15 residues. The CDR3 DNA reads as TGTGCCAGCAGTCCAATGGGGTTTCAGTCCGGGGTGGCTTTCTTT. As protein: CASSPMGFQSGVAFF.

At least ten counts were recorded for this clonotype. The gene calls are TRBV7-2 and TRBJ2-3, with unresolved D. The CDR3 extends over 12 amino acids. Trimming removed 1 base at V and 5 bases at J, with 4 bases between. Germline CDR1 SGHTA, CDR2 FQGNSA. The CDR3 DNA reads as TGTGCCAGCAGCTTAGAACGAGATACGCAGTATTTT. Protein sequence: CASSLERDTQYF.

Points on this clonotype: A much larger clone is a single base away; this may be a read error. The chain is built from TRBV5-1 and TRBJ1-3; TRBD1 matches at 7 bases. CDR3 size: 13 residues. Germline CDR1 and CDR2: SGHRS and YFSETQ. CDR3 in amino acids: CASSLGQGKTIYF. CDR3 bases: TGCGCCAGCAGCTTGGGACAGGGAAAAACCATATATTTT.

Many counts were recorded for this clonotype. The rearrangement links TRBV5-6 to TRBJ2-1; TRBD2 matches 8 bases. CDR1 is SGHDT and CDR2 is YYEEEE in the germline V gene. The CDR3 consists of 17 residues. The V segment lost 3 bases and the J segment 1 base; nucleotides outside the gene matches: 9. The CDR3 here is CASSWGASGRSYNEQFF. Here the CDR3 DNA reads TGTGCCAGCAGCTGGGGGGCTAGCGGGCGATCCTACAATGAGCAGTTCTTC.

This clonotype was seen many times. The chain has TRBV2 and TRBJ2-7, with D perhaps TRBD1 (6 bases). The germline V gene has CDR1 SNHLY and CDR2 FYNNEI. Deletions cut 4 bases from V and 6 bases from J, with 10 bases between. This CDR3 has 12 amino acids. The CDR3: CASSVQGSEQYF. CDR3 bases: TGTGCCAGCAGTGTACAGGGTTCCGAGCAGTACTTC.

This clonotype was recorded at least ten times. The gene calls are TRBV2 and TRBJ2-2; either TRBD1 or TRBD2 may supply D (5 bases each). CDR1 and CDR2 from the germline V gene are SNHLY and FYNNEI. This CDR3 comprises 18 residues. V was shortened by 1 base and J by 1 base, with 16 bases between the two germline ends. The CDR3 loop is CASSEGGTPLGNTGELFF. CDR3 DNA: TGTGCCAGCAGTGAAGGGGGGACCCCCCTTGGGAACACCGGGGAGCTGTTTTTT.